The source of this T cell receptor beta chain is a study of shared clonotypes between healthy human individuals (dated by TCRdb to the early 2020s). For the study in its entirety: The cohort included three men and a couple of women between 18 and 49 years of age. For each donor, CD4 naive and CD4 memory were each run on three plates, CD8 naive on two plates, and CD8 memory on one plate. The study deeply sequenced blood TCR repertoires of several healthy adults to estimate repertoire size and the extent of clonotype sharing between individuals. To increase sequencing depth and limit assay-specific biases, TCR repertoire library preparation and sequencing were carried out by different laboratories using diverse techniques. Between about 0.85 and 10 billion PBMCs per donor were obtained by leukapheresis.

On this clone itself: No antigen is known for it. No base quality information exists; no much larger clone differs at one position.

There are 16 amino acids in the CDR3, from cysteine to phenylalanine inclusive. The kept DNA is CDR3 alone, 48 bases in frame from the first base. CDR1 and CDR2 were assigned from the germline V gene (reference sequence) as LNHNV and YYDKDF. V is pruned by 1 base and J by 5 bases, leaving 9 bases of the junction without a gene match. For the CD8 naive samples, CD45RO-negative cells were positively selected for CCR7, yielding a CD45RA+CCR7+ population from which TemRA cells were excluded. The donors were healthy, HIV-negative adults who had no recently reported acute infections or vaccinations. Only Caucasian adults living in Nashville, Tennessee, USA were represented among the donors. After blood collection by leukapheresis, PBMCs were isolated using Ficoll-Histopaque density gradient centrifugation and then cryopreserved in the vapor phase of liquid nitrogen. Purity and quantity of every magnetically sorted T cell population were checked by analytical flow cytometry. Genomic DNA was isolated from each sorted fraction and quantified by UV absorbance on a Nanodrop 2000c.

Study-wide findings and limitations: Larger estimated clonotype richness was generally found for naive subsets than for memory subsets. About 4.5% of naive CD4, 3.5% of naive CD8, around 2.3% of memory CD4, and about 0.4% of memory CD8 clonotypes were shared across four donors. Because the study included only a small number of donors, the genetic and exposure-history diversity represented was limited. Clonotypes shared by all four sorted-subset donors showed higher generation probabilities than non-shared clonotypes. Incomplete sequencing was indicated by rarefaction of sorted-subset datasets, despite the large sequencing depth. Sampling was limited to blood, and TCR repertoires in tissue likely differ from TCR repertoires in blood. Pairwise subsampling led to the expectation that sequencing depth would affect the degree of clonotype sharing among donors.

Using the deep immunoSEQ assay, TCR CDR3 regions were amplified from genomic DNA by multiplex PCR. Extracted genomic DNA from each cell subset was distributed evenly across all wells of several immunoSEQ 96-well plates, and each plate was treated as a replicate. Each replicate PCR for sorted subsets received around 210 ng genomic DNA, equal to tens of thousands of T cell genomes. The purified libraries were quantified using a Qubit 3.0 fluorometer, sized with a Bioanalyzer 2100, and then quantified again using the KAPA Library Quantification kit. Every immunoSEQ 96-well plate was sequenced on a separate single-read 150-cycle Illumina NextSeq 550 flow cell. On the study's bioinformatics: The immunoSEQ output contained only junctional sequences without quality scores, so filtering could not match that applied to full-length reads. Sequences were annotated with PyIR, a Python wrapper for IgBLAST v1.9, and V/J genes and CDR3 were assigned using IMGT germline references. Reads were removed for weak V/J assignments (E-value above 1e-6), missing CDR3, stop codons, out-of-frame junctions, or ambiguous translated residues. V3J clonotypes were defined as sequences sharing an identical inferred V gene, J gene, and CDR3 amino acid sequence. Percentage overlap between repertoires was calculated by dividing the number of shared unique clonotypes by the size of the smaller repertoire. RTK rarefaction, the Chao1 estimator, and Recon v2.1 estimates of unobserved clonotypes were used to assess repertoire richness. Generation probabilities were computed with OLGA for all TCRbeta clonotypes obtained by the gDNA method from four donors. TCRdb took over this immuneACCESS table, retaining in-frame rearrangements with V and J assigned. Such tables are incomplete; in checked studies, under half of the missing clones stem from an unresolved V gene, and the remainder is unexplained. The V and J calls and the clone size are those of that table, but D and trimming were determined from the DNA. For this sample the table gives hundreds of thousands of clones, of which approximately 92% were detected only once. The top ten constitute around 24% of the sample.

The chain is made from TRBV15 and TRBJ2-5; the central 8 bases match TRBD1. This clonotype was sampled from a man aged 25 to 40 in good health. Material for sequencing was naive CD8+ T cells sorted from blood. In light of the paper, this sample's cell subset or site label describes: CD45RA+CCR7+. The CDR3: CATSRGQQGVTETQYF. The DNA sequence is given as TGTGCCACCAGCAGAGGACAACAGGGGGTAACGGAGACCCAGTACTTC.